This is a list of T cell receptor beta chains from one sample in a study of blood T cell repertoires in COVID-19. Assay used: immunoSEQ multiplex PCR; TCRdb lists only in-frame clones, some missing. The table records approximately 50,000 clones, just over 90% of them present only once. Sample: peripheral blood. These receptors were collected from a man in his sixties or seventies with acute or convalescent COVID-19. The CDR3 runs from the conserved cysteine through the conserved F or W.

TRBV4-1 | CASSQGAAGGLDTQYF
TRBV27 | CASSSSGGHSYEQYF
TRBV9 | CASSARPGGYTF
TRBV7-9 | CASSLEGGVVHTEAFF
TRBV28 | CASRKGQYNSPLHF
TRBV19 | CASSFPTGTIGELFF
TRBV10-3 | CAISSPGVETQYF
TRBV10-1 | CASSSRGQKYNEQFF
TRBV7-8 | CASSKGQGALKTGELFF
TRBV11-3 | CASSRGGNTEAFF
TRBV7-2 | CASSLDRSSYNSPLHF
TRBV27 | CASSRTGGSAWGYTF
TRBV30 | CAWSVQRNTEAFF
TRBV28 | CASSPQGPRNSPLHF
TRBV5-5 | CASGTGSLVSQPQHF
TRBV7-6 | CASSSRGTGEYNEQFF
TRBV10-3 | CAISAVTGGDDGYTF
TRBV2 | CASSAADRDEKLFF
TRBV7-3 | CASSLTEGTGEQYF
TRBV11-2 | CASSFDSHSGNTIYF
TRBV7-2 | CASSADRGADTQYF
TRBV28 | CASSLIGGQGAEAFF
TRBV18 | CASSPSGVTSGAQETQYF
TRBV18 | CASSANPTDTQYF
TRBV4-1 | CASSQVQQGNYGYTF
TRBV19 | CASSPLTGGNSPLHF